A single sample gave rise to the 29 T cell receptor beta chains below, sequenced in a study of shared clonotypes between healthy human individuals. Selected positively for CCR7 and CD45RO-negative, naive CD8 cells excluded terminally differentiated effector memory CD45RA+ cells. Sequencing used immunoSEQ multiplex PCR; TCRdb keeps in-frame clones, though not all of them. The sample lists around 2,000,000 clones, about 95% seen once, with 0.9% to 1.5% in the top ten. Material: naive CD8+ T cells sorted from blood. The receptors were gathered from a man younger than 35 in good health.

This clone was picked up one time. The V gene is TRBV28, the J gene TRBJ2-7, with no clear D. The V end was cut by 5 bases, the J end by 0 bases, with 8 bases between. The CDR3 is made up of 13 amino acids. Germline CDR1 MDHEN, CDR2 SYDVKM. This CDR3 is CASSQESSYEQYF. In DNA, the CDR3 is TGTGCCAGCAGTCAGGAAAGCTCCTACGAGCAGTACTTC.

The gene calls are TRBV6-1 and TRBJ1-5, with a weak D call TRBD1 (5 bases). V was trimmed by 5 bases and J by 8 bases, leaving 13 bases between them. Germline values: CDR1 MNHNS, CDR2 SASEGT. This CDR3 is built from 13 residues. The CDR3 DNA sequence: TGTGCCAGCAGTCCAAGGGTGGGGGAGCCCCAGCATTTT. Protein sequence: CASSPRVGEPQHF.

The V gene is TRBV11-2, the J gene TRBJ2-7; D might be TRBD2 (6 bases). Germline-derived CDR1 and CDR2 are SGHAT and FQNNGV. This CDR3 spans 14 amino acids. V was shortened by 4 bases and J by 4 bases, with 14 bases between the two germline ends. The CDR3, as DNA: TGTGCCAGCAGCTCCGTGGGCGCGGGGTACGAGCAGTACTTC. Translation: CASSSVGAGYEQYF.

CDR3 sequence reads: CASRLAGGAGELFF. CDR3 in DNA: TGTGCCAGCAGACTAGCGGGGGGGGCCGGGGAGCTGTTTTTT. The chain uses TRBV27 and TRBJ2-2, with TRBD2 identical over 13 bases. Germline V gene lookup returns CDR1 MNHEY and CDR2 SMNVEV (reference sequence). J was trimmed by 6 bases and V by 6 bases; bases with no gene match: 1. The CDR3 runs 14 residues.

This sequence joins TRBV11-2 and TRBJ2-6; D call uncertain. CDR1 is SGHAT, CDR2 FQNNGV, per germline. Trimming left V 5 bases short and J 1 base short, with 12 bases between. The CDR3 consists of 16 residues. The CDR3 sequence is CASSTSVGSGANVLTF. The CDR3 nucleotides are TGTGCCAGCAGCACATCAGTGGGGTCTGGGGCCAACGTCCTGACTTTC.

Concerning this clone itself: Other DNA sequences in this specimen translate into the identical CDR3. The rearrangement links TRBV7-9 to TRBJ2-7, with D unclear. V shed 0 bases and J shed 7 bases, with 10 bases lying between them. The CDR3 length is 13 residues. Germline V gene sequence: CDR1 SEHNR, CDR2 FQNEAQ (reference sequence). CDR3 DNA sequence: TGTGCCAGCAGCTTAGCACTGGCCCGAGAGCAGTACTTC. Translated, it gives CASSLALAREQYF.

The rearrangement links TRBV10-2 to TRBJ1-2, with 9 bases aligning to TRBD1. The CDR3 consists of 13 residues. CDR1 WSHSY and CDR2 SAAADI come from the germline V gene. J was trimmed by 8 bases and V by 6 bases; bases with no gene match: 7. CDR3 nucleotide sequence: TGCGCCAGCAGACAGGGGGCGGTTAAGGGCTACACCTTC. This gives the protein CASRQGAVKGYTF.

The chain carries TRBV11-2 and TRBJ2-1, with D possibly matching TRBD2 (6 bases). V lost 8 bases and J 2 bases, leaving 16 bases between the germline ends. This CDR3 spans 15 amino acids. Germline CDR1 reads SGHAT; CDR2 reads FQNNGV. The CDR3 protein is CASSGRDDTYNEQFF. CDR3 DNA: TGTGCCAGCTCCGGGCGGGATGATACCTACAATGAGCAGTTCTTC.

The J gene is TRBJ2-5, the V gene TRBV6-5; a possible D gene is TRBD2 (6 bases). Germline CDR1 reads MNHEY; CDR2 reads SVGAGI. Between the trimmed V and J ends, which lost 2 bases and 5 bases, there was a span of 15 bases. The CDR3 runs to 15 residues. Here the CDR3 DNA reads TGTGCCAGCAGTTACGTGAAAGAGGGGAGGGAGACCCAGTACTTC. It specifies CASSYVKEGRETQYF.

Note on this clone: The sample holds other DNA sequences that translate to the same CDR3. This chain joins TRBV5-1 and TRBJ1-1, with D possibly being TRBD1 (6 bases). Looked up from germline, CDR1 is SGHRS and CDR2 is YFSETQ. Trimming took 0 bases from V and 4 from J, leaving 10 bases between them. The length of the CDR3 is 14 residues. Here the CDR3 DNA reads TGCGCCAGCAGCTTGGCAGGGGCAAGCACTGAAGCTTTCTTT. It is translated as CASSLAGASTEAFF.

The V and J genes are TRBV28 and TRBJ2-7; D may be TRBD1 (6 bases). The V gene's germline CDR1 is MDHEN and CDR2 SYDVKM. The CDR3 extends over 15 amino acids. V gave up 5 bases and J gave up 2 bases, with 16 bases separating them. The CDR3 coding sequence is TGTGCCAGCAGTCAAGTTACAGGGAGTCCCTACGAGCAGTACTTC. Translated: CASSQVTGSPYEQYF. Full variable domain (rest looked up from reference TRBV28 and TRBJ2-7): DVKVTQSSRYLVKRTGEKVFLECVQDMDHENMFWYRQDPGLGLRLIYFSYDVKMKEKGDIPEGYSVSREKKERFSLILESASTNQTSMYLCASSQVTGSPYEQYFGPGTRLTVT.

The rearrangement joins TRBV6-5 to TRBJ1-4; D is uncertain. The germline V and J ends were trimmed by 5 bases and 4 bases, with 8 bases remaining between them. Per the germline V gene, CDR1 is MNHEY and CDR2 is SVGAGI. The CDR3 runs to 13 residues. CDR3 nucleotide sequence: TGTGCCAGCAGTGAGGACCTTAATGAAAAACTGTTTTTT. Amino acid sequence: CASSEDLNEKLFF.

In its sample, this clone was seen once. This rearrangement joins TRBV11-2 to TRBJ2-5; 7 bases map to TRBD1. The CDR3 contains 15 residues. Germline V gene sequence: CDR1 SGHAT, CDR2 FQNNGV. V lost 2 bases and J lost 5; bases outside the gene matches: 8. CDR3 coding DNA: TGTGCCAGCAGCTTACTTCGACAGGGTGGGGAGACCCAGTACTTC. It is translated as CASSLLRQGGETQYF.

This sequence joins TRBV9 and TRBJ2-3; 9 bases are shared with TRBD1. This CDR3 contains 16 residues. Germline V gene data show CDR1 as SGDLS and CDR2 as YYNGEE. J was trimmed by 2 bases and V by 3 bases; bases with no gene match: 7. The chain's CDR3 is CASSDEQGAVTDTQYF. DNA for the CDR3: TGTGCCAGCAGCGATGAACAGGGGGCGGTCACAGATACGCAGTATTTT.

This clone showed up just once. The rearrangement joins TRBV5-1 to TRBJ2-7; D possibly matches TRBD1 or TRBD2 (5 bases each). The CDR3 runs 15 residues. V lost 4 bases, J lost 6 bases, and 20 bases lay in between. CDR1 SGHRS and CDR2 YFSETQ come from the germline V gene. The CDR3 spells CASSLDRVGVPEQYF. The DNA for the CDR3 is TGCGCCAGCAGCCTTGACCGTGTGGGGGTCCCCGAGCAGTACTTC.

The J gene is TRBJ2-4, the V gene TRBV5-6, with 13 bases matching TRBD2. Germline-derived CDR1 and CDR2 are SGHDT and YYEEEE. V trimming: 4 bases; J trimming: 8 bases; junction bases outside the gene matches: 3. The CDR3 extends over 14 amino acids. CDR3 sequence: CASSAGLAGDIQYF. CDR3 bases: TGTGCCAGCAGCGCCGGACTAGCGGGGGACATTCAGTACTTC.

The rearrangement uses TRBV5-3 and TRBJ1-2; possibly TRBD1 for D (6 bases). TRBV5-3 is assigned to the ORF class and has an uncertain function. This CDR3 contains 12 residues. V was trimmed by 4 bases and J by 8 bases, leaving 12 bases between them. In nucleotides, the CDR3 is TGTGCCAGAAGCAGGGACATTCGGGGCTACACCTTC. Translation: CARSRDIRGYTF.

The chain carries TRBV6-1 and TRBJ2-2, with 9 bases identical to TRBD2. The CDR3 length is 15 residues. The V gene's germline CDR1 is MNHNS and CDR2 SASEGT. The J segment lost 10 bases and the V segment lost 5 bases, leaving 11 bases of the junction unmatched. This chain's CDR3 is CASSLDASGAPELFF. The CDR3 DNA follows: TGTGCCAGCAGTCTGGACGCTAGCGGGGCCCCGGAGCTGTTTTTT.

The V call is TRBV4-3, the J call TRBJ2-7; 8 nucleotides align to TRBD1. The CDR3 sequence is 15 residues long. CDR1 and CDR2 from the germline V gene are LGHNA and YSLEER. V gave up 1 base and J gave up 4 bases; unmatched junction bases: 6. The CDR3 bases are TGCGCCAGCAGCCAAGGGGCAGGGGGCCTTTACGAGCAGTACTTC. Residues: CASSQGAGGLYEQYF.

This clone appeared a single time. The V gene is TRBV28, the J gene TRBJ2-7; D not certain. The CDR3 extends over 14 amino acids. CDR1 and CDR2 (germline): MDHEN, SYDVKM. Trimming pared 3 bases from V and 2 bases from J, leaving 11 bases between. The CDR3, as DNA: TGTGCCAGCAGTTTTACTGCTGGGGCCTACGAGCAGTACTTC. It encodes CASSFTAGAYEQYF.

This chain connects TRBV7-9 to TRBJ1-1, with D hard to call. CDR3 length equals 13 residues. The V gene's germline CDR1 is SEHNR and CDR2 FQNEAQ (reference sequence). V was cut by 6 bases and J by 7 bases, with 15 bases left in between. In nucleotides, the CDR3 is TGTGCCAGCAGTCCCTCAGAATTCAATGAAGCTTTCTTT. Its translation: CASSPSEFNEAFF.

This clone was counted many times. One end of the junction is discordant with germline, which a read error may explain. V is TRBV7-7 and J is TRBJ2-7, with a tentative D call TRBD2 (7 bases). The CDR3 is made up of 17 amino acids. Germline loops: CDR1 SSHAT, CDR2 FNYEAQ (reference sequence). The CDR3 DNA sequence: TGTGCTAGCAGCTTGGACAAATGGGGGGGGCCAATCTACGAGCAGTACTTC. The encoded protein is CASSLDKWGGPIYEQYF.

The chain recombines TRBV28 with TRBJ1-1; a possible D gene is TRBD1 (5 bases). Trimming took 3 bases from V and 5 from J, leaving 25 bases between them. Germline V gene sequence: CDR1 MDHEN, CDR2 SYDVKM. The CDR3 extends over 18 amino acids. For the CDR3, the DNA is TGTGCCAGCAGTTTTGCCCTCCTTGCGGGAGGGGTGGGGACTGAAGCTTTCTTT. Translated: CASSFALLAGGVGTEAFF.

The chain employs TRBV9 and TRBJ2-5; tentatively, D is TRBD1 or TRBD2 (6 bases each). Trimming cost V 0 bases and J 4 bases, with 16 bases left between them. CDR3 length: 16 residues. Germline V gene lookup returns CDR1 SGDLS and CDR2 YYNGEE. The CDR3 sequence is CASSVEVLGGRETQYF. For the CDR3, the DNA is TGTGCCAGCAGCGTAGAGGTCTTAGGGGGGCGAGAGACCCAGTACTTC.

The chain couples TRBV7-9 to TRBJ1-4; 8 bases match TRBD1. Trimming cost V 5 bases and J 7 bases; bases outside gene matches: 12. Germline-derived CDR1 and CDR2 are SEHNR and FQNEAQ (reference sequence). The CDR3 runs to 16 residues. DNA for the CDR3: TGTGCCAGCAGCGCCCAAGACAGGGGTGGAGGTGAAAAACTGTTTTTT. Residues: CASSAQDRGGGEKLFF.

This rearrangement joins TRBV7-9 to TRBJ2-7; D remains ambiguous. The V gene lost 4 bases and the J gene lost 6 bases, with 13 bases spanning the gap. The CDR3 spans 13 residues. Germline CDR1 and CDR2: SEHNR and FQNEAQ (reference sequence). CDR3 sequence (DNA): TGTGCCAGCAGCTCCGCCCTTCCTCCCGAGCAGTACTTC. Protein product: CASSSALPPEQYF.

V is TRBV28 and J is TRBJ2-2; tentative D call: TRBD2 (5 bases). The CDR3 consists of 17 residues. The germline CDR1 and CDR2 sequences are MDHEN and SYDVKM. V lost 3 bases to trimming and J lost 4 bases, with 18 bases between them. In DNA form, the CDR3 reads TGTGCCAGCAGTTTGGGCGGCAACGGGGTGTTCACCGGGGAGCTGTTTTTT. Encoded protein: CASSLGGNGVFTGELFF.

CDR3 nucleotide sequence: TGTGCCAGCTTGGGACCTGATTCCTACGAGCAGTACTTC. This encodes CASLGPDSYEQYF. The rearrangement uses TRBV18 and TRBJ2-7, with D tentatively TRBD1 or TRBD2 (5 bases each). Per germline, CDR1 KGHSH and CDR2 LQKENI. Trimming removed 7 bases at V and 1 base at J, with 11 bases between. CDR3 length: 13 residues.

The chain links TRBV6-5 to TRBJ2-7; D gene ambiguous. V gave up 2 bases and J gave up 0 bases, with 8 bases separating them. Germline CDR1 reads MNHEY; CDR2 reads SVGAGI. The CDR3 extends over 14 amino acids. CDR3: CASSYAVPSYEQYF. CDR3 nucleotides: TGTGCCAGCAGTTACGCGGTACCCTCCTACGAGCAGTACTTC.